This TCR beta chain was identified in a study of blood T cells in healthy people across ages (dated by TCRdb to about 2015). In terms of the full investigation: In model experiments, template switching captured roughly one uniquely barcoded TCR beta cDNA molecule for every two T cells. Using deep sequencing normalized with unique cDNA molecular identifiers, the study measured how TCR beta repertoire diversity changes with age. Four age groups were formed from the donors: young (average roughly 16 years), middle-aged (approximately 40), aged (over 55) and long-lived (about 75). To avoid experimental bias, donors of different ages were randomly spread across the sequencing lanes. For two donors (one aged 18 to 30 and one aged 80 or older), the study analyzed two additional independent replicas of 1 million unique cDNA reads from the same blood draw. What the work shows at the level of the full study, not this receptor alone: Observed TCR beta diversity correlated strongly with the percentage of naive T cells measured by flow cytometry. Bulk unsorted PBMC profiling prevented conclusive comparison of naive and antigen-experienced compartments. Compared with the aged group, more naive CD4+ T cells, fewer expanded clones and increased TCR diversity were shown by the long-lived group, suggesting age selection. Total diversity estimates from one million sequenced T cells were considered lower bounds and underestimates. Donor CMV infection status was unknown, potentially confounding age-related changes in expanded clonotypes. As age increased, observed TCR beta diversity per million T cells dropped in a roughly linear way, and a significant reduction was already evident by age roughly 36.

On this clonotype: No cognate antigen has been identified for it. The sample holds no much larger clone one base away, and base qualities are not on file.

Systemically healthy Caucasian individuals from Russia, roughly 40 in total and aged about 6 to 100 years, were included as donors. About 9.8 milliliters of peripheral blood were drawn from each donor into EDTA-treated Vacutainer tubes. PBMCs were isolated by Ficoll-Paque density-gradient centrifugation, with at least 7 million obtained per sample. Trizol reagent was used to extract total RNA from the PBMCs, yielding at least 5.5 micrograms per sample. Naive CD45RAhigh/CD27high T cell percentages were measured by flow cytometry on a PBMC aliquot from every donor. The receptor library was made with 5' RACE. Data came from an Illumina HiSeq 2500. A second PCR of about 7 to 12 cycles was run with a J-beta primer mix and a sample-barcoded 5' primer. A unique molecular identifier was introduced onto each TCR beta cDNA molecule by a template-switch 5' adaptor carrying 12 random nucleotides. At least 2.5 million CDR3-containing paired-end reads were obtained from each sample. First-strand cDNA synthesis was performed from all RNA using the Mint cDNA synthesis kit, with priming by a TRBC-specific oligonucleotide. Following uracil-DNA glycosylase treatment, a first 18-cycle PCR with universal primers M1SS and BC2_uni_R was performed on all cDNA. The paper's processing steps were these. For normalization, 1 million high-quality reads, each with a distinct molecular identifier, were randomly selected from each sample. Instead of being binned into consensus sequences, reads that shared molecular identifiers were thrown out. MiTCR, run with a Q25 quality threshold and the strictest error-elimination algorithm, handled CDR3 identification, clonotype clustering and error correction. Lower-bound total TCR beta diversity was estimated with a nonparametric unseen species model using Euler transformation. In TCRdb, the public reads were trimmed at Q25 with fastp and aligned with MiXCR, with productive beta chains retained. Each CDR3 protein gets just one entry, which takes the most common genes and DNA from the rows behind it. What appears here as the V and J calls and clone size reflects TCRdb's work, not the paper's. For this sample there are more than 1.4 million distinct CDR3 sequences; 42% appear just once. The top ten constitute 7.9% of the sample.

Germline trimming amounts to 2 bases on V and 2 bases on J, with 21 as the count of junction bases outside the gene matches. The germline V gene sets CDR1 to SGHAT and CDR2 to FQNNGV. The CDR3 goes from the cysteine to the phenylalanine over 22 residues. Only the CDR3 DNA is retained, 66 bases long and in frame from the first base. The chain joins TRBV11-2 to TRBJ2-3, and 11 junction bases match TRBD2. Sequencing was performed on blood. The clonotype comes from a woman under 30 in good health. The DNA sequence reads TGTGCCAGCAGCTTATTTAGGTGGGGACTAGCGGAACTCAGCCCCCACACAGATACGCAGTATTTT. This translates into CASSLFRWGLAELSPHTDTQYF.